This is a list of T cell receptor beta chains from one sample in a study of beta chain features in type 1 diabetes. Measured with immunoSEQ multiplex PCR; TCRdb has only the in-frame clones, and not every one. The sample lists some 360,000 clones, 9.6% occurring once. Sample: central memory CD4+ T cells from blood. The receptors originated from a man aged 30-40 years with type 1 diabetes. Both conserved end residues are part of each CDR3. A D gene is named only where the DNA matches it firmly. A row's size may be missing; if present it is once, few, many or a size class.

j_gene | v_gene | abundance | d_gene | CDR3aa | CDR3nt
TRBJ2-1 | TRBV5-6 | few | TRBD1 | CASSFRTDRDNEQFF | TGTGCCAGCAGCTTCCGAACGGACAGGGACAATGAGCAGTTCTTC
TRBJ2-5 | TRBV6-5 | NA | NA | CATHEGQQETQYF | TGTGCCACCCACGAGGGGCAGCAAGAGACCCAGTACTTC
TRBJ2-3 | TRBV5-4 | once | TRBD2 | CASSLYLPLGGADTQYF | TGTGCCAGCAGCTTATATCTTCCCTTGGGGGGGGCAGATACGCAGTATTTT
TRBJ2-2 | TRBV5-5 | many | NA | CASSFARDRRGTGELFF | TGTGCCAGCAGCTTTGCCCGGGACCGGCGAGGGACCGGGGAGCTGTTTTTT
TRBJ2-5 | TRBV5-1 | NA | NA | CASSLGQWTQYF | TGCGCCAGCAGCTTGGGACAGTGGACCCAGTACTTC
TRBJ2-2 | TRBV27 | few | NA | CASSWLDTGELFF | TGTGCCAGCAGTTGGCTTGACACCGGGGAGCTGTTTTTT
TRBJ2-2 | TRBV18 | few | TRBD1 | CASSLTTGQGNTGELFF | TGTGCCAGCTCACTAACGACGGGACAGGGGAACACCGGGGAGCTGTTTTTT
TRBJ2-5 | TRBV9 | few | NA | CASSAGGGRETQYF | TGTGCCAGCAGCGCTGGAGGGGGCCGGGAGACCCAGTACTTC
TRBJ2-6 | TRBV19 | many | TRBD1 | CASGGGQVSSGANVLTF | TGTGCCAGCGGTGGAGGACAGGTGTCCTCTGGGGCCAACGTCCTGACTTTC
TRBJ2-1 | TRBV4-3 | many | TRBD2 | CASSHRTSGSYNEQFF | TGCGCCAGCAGCCATCGAACTAGCGGGTCTTACAATGAGCAGTTCTTC
TRBJ1-6 | TRBV27 | NA | NA | CASSSRGYNSPLHF | TGTGCCAGCAGTTCACGGGGTTATAATTCACCCCTCCACTTT
TRBJ1-2 | TRBV4-3 | NA | NA | CASSQEGGRRTF | TGCGCCAGCAGCCAAGAGGGAGGACGGCGGACCTTC
TRBJ2-2 | TRBV19 | few | NA | CASIKGAGELFF | TGTGCCAGTATTAAAGGGGCCGGGGAGCTGTTTTTT
TRBJ1-5 | TRBV27 | NA | TRBD1 | CASSFRTGDQPQHF | TGTGCCAGCAGTTTTAGGACAGGGGATCAGCCCCAGCATTTT
TRBJ2-7 | TRBV18 | few | NA | CASSPPTGGMDQQYF | TGTGCCAGCTCACCACCTACAGGTGGGATGGATCAGCAGTACTTC
TRBJ2-3 | TRBV2 | NA | TRBD2 | CASSGLAGVTDTQYF | TGTGCCAGCAGTGGACTAGCGGGAGTCACAGATACGCAGTATTTT
TRBJ2-2 | TRBV4-1 | many | TRBD1 | CASSIGQANTGELFF | TGCGCCAGCAGTATTGGACAGGCGAACACCGGGGAGCTGTTTTTT
TRBJ1-4 | TRBV5-4 | NA | NA | CASSLAGEFSEKLFF | TGTGCCAGCAGCTTGGCGGGGGAGTTCAGTGAAAAACTGTTTTTT
TRBJ1-2 | TRBV18 | many | NA | CASSPPSGTYGYTF | TGTGCCAGCTCACCACCGTCGGGAACCTATGGCTACACCTTC
TRBJ2-3 | TRBV2 | many | NA | CASSASGTYFTDTQYF | TGTGCCAGCAGTGCAAGCGGGACATACTTCACAGATACGCAGTATTTT
TRBJ1-5 | TRBV30 | NA | NA | CAWSVTGGRGQPQHF | TGTGCCTGGAGTGTAACGGGGGGACGAGGTCAGCCCCAGCATTTT
TRBJ2-5 | TRBV2 | NA | NA | CASSGLEGETQYF | TGTGCCAGCAGTGGACTGGAGGGAGAGACCCAGTACTTC
TRBJ2-6 | TRBV5-1 | few | TRBD1 | CASSYTGVQADLTF | TGCGCCAGCAGCTATACAGGGGTACAGGCGGACCTGACTTTC
TRBJ2-4 | TRBV6-1 | few | NA | CASSSDSPLNIQYF | TGTGCCAGCAGTTCGGACAGCCCCCTGAACATTCAGTACTTC
TRBJ2-1 | TRBV7-2 | few | NA | CASSLDSYNEQFF | TGTGCCAGCAGCTTAGATTCCTACAATGAGCAGTTCTTC
TRBJ2-7 | TRBV5-1 | NA | NA | CASSTVTGYGYEQYF | TGCGCCAGCAGCACTGTTACAGGGTACGGCTACGAGCAGTACTTC
TRBJ2-5 | TRBV6-6 | few | NA | CASSAPQGHQETQYF | TGTGCCAGCAGTGCCCCTCAGGGGCACCAAGAGACCCAGTACTTC
TRBJ2-7 | TRBV14 | few | NA | CASSQGQNSYEQYF | TGTGCCAGCAGTCAAGGACAGAATTCCTACGAGCAGTACTTC
TRBJ1-3 | TRBV4-3 | few | NA | CASSQSLWQTNSGNTIYF | TGCGCCAGCAGCCAATCCCTTTGGCAAACTAATTCTGGAAACACCATATATTTT
TRBJ2-3 | TRBV4-3 | few | TRBD2 | CASSLSAPTSGSTDTQYF | TGCGCCAGCAGCCTTTCCGCCCCGACTAGCGGGAGCACAGATACGCAGTATTTT
TRBJ2-7 | TRBV5-1 | few | TRBD2 | CASSLVTSGSSYEQYF | TGCGCCAGCAGCTTGGTGACTAGCGGGAGCTCCTACGAGCAGTACTTC
TRBJ2-3 | TRBV29-1 | NA | TRBD2 | CSARAGGGVLDTQYF | TGCAGCGCGAGAGCGGGAGGAGGTGTTTTGGATACGCAGTATTTT
TRBJ1-5 | TRBV4-3 | few | TRBD1 | CASSRDRAGQPQHF | TGCGCCAGCAGCCGAGACAGGGCGGGCCAGCCCCAGCATTTT
TRBJ2-7 | TRBV28 | few | TRBD2 | CASSSPGTNPYEQYF | TGTGCCAGCAGTTCCCCCGGGACTAACCCCTACGAGCAGTACTTC
TRBJ2-1 | TRBV28 | many | NA | CASRYGDPYNEQFF | TGTGCCAGCAGGTACGGGGACCCCTACAATGAGCAGTTCTTC
TRBJ1-2 | TRBV6-1 | few | TRBD1 | CASTNPGTGGHGYTF | TGTGCCAGCACCAATCCCGGGACAGGGGGCCATGGCTACACCTTC
TRBJ2-1 | TRBV7-6 | NA | NA | CASSNTQAGEQFF | TGTGCCAGCAGCAACACTCAGGCGGGTGAGCAGTTCTTC
TRBJ1-1 | TRBV7-3 | few | NA | CASSLWERAEAFF | TGTGCCAGCAGCTTATGGGAGCGGGCTGAAGCTTTCTTT
TRBJ1-3 | TRBV28 | many | NA | CASTLGSGNTIYF | TGTGCCAGCACCTTGGGGTCTGGAAACACCATATATTTT
TRBJ2-1 | TRBV29-1 | few | TRBD2 | CSAGLAVYNEQFF | TGCAGCGCCGGACTAGCGGTATACAATGAGCAGTTCTTC
TRBJ2-3 | TRBV10-3 | NA | NA | CAISETRFFTDTQYF | TGTGCCATCAGTGAGACCCGATTCTTCACAGATACGCAGTATTTT
TRBJ2-3 | TRBV10-1 | NA | NA | CASSESVPATDTQYF | TGCGCCAGCAGTGAGTCCGTTCCGGCCACAGATACGCAGTATTTT